This T cell receptor beta chain comes out of a study of CXCR3-negative and CXCR3-positive naive CD8 T cells. Notes on the study in general: CXCR3-positive naive cells had more hydrophobic TRB CDR3s than CXCR3-negative naive cells. Naive subsets displayed similar surface CD5, and TCR strength was inferred from TRB CDR3 properties. In both naive subsets diversity was comparably high, whereas memory CD8+ cells showed much lower diversity.

The CDR3 length is 12 residues. The V gene's germline CDR1 is SQVTM and CDR2 ANQGSEA. Carrying UMI labels, the TRB cDNA libraries were prepared through 5' RACE. With the 5' RACE reads reprocessed, TCRdb shows one record per CDR3 protein and no DNA. The sample totals about 56,000 distinct CDR3 sequences; its top ten clones hold roughly 0.73%. By frequency, this clonotype is medium-sized. The antigen is undetermined. The receptor was isolated from a human donor in good health. Some clones in this sample may be carry-over from other donors' samples. The V and J genes are TRBV29-1 and TRBJ2-7; TCRdb outputs TRBD2, but without DNA this stays unchecked. The sequencing input was naive CXCR3+ CD8+ T cells from blood. Subset: CD45RO-CCR7+CD27+CD95- naive CD8+ T cells expressing CXCR3 (TNR3+). CDR3 protein: CSGEETAGEQYF.